This T cell receptor (beta chain) was recovered during a study of T cells after yellow fever vaccination. 5'RACE template switching added a universal primer site and UMIs to TCR cDNA. Using its own MiXCR run on the 5' RACE reads, TCRdb lists one record per CDR3 protein. The data hold some 290,000 distinct CDR3 sequences, with about 10% observed a single time. General observations from the study: Though it reached lower strength, the secondary response hit its peak faster, day 5 versus 15. Abundant contaminating clonotypes from the bulk population could appear in FACS-sorted repertoires. Clonotype sharing between CD4 and CD8 compartments was small.

This CDR3 has 13 residues. Trimming took off 4 bases at V and 11 bases at J, with 18 bases between the two ends. Germline loops: CDR1 SGHNT, CDR2 YYREEE (reference sequence). This clonotype was seen ten or more times. Its antigen is currently unknown. This specimen consisted of CD4+ T cells sorted from PBMCs, obtained 45 days after the yellow fever booster vaccination. V and J are TRBV5-4 and TRBJ1-1; no firm D call. The clonotype comes from a young man who received the YFV17D yellow fever vaccine. CDR3: CASSAEDWTGAFF. The CDR3 DNA follows: TGTGCCAGCAGCGCTGAGGATTGGACCGGGGCTTTCTTT.